These 13 T cell receptor beta chains were sequenced from one sample in a study of CD8+CD57+ T cells in acquired aplastic anemia. It was genomic DNA that served as the template for profiling TCR beta VDJ and CDR3. TCRdb fed the reads into MiXCR, producing one record per CDR3 protein. Among roughly 170,000 distinct CDR3 sequences listed, 48% were seen once. Sequencing was done on patients that had shown CD8+CD57+ cell expansion by flow cytometry. Sequencing input: sorted CD4+, CD8+, or CD8+CD57+ T cells (not recorded which) from PBMCs. Receptors originate from a human donor with aplastic anemia.

Of note for this clonotype: A much larger clone differs by one base, so this may be a read error. The chain has TRBV12-3 or TRBV12-4 and TRBJ1-2; D ambiguous. CDR3 size: 15 residues. The CDR3 DNA reads TGTGCCAGCATAGAGTCAGGCCGGGTTGCCTATGGCTACGCCTTC. Its translation is CASIESGRVAYGYAF.

The chain joins TRBV2 to TRBJ1-2, with 12 nucleotides matching TRBD1. This CDR3 is 12 amino acids long. CDR1 and CDR2 (germline): SNHLY, FYNNEI. The V and J ends lost 9 bases and 8 bases, in that order; junction bases with no gene match: 4. CDR3 nucleotides: TGTGCCAGGGGGACAGGGGGCGGGGGCTACACCTTC. Translating gives CARGTGGGGYTF.

The gene calls are TRBV5-1 and TRBJ2-2; 8 positions match TRBD1. Germline V gene lookup returns CDR1 SGHRS and CDR2 YFSETQ. CDR3 size: 15 residues. The V segment lost 3 bases and the J segment 3 bases; nucleotides outside the gene matches: 4. The CDR3 spells CASSSGQAHTGELFF. CDR3 nucleotide sequence: TGCGCCAGCAGCTCGGGACAGGCGCACACCGGGGAGCTGTTTTTT. The variable domain in full, completed from reference TRBV5-1 and TRBJ2-2, reads KAGVTQTPRYLIKTRGQQVTLSCSPISGHRSVSWYQQTPGQGLQFLFEYFSETQRNKGNFPGRFSGRQFSNSRSEMNVSTLELGDSALYLCASSSGQAHTGELFFGEGSRLTVL.

This clonotype was observed many times. The rearrangement links TRBV12-5 to TRBJ2-3; no definite D call. V lost 3 bases to trimming and J lost 0 bases, with 10 bases between them. Germline V lookup: CDR1 LGHNT, CDR2 FRNRAP. There are 15 residues in the CDR3. CDR3 region: CASGFGDSSTDTQYF. CDR3 coding DNA: TGTGCTAGTGGTTTTGGTGACTCTAGCACAGATACGCAGTATTTT. The full variable domain, its missing parts supplied by reference TRBV12-5 and TRBJ2-3, is DARVTQTPRHKVTEMGQEVTMRCQPILGHNTVFWYRQTMMQGLELLAYFRNRAPLDDSGMPKDRFSAEMPDATLATLKIQPSEPRDSAVYFCASGFGDSSTDTQYFGPGTRLTVL.

J is TRBJ1-6 and V is TRBV19, with a possible D match to TRBD1 (6 bases). V gave up 6 bases and J gave up 8 bases, with 11 bases separating them. The germline CDR1 and CDR2 sequences are LNHDA and SQIVND (reference sequence). The CDR3 has 13 residues. The CDR3 coding sequence is TGTGCCAGTAGATCCAGGGGAGATTCACCCCTCCACTTT. Its translation is CASRSRGDSPLHF.

V usage is TRBV9 and J usage is TRBJ2-3; the D is unclear. CDR1 SGDLS and CDR2 YYNGEE come from the germline V gene. V was shortened by 7 bases and J by 6 bases, with 6 bases between the two germline ends. The CDR3 contains 10 residues. CDR3 bases: TGTGCCAGCGCTGGGGATACGCAGTATTTT. It codes for CASAGDTQYF.

The chain combines TRBV2 with TRBJ2-1; TRBD1 aligns across 7 bases. In germline, CDR1 is SNHLY, CDR2 FYNNEI. With V trimmed by 3 bases and J by 6 bases, 2 bases remained unmatched. The CDR3 has 13 amino acids. Here the CDR3 reads CASSDRGTNEQFF. DNA of the CDR3: TGTGCCAGCAGTGACAGGGGGACCAATGAGCAGTTCTTC. The variable domain in full, with the rest retrieved from reference TRBV2 and TRBJ2-1, is EPEVTQTPSHQVTQMGQEVILRCVPISNHLYFYWYRQILGQKVEFLVSFYNNEISEKSEIFDDQFSVERPDGSNFTLKIRSTKLEDSAMYFCASSDRGTNEQFFGPGTRLTVL.

This clonotype was counted once. This chain joins TRBV7-9 and TRBJ1-1; D is possibly TRBD1 (6 bases). The V end lost 1 base, the J end lost 1 base, and 10 bases lay between the germline ends. Germline V gene sequence: CDR1 SEHNR, CDR2 FQNEAQ (reference sequence). The CDR3 spans 15 residues. The CDR3, as DNA: TGTGCCAGCAGCTTAGTAGTGGGGGCGAACACTGAAGCTTTCTTT. Protein product: CASSLVVGANTEAFF.

This clonotype was counted ten times or more. V usage is TRBV6-1 and J usage is TRBJ2-7; D remains unclear. V shed 5 bases and J shed 11 bases, with 19 bases lying between them. Germline V gene sequence: CDR1 MNHNS, CDR2 SASEGT. CDR3 size: 13 residues. This CDR3 reads CASSPADRILEYF. Written as DNA, the CDR3 is TGTGCCAGCAGTCCCGCGGACCGCATTTTGGAGTACTTC.

Concerning this clonotype: This may be a read error, as it is one base from a much larger clone. The genes are TRBV7-9 and TRBJ2-2; 7 nucleotides align to TRBD2. Germline loops: CDR1 SEHNR, CDR2 FQNEAQ (reference sequence). The CDR3 has 16 residues. V lost 8 bases to trimming and J lost 4 bases; unmatched junction nucleotides: 13. The CDR3 region is CASGGEGAGSTGELFF. The CDR3 DNA follows: TGTGCCAGCGGGGGGGAAGGAGCGGGGAGCACCGGGGAGCTGTTTTTT.

The chain employs TRBV5-6 and TRBJ2-5; D gene unclear. Trimming removed 0 bases from V and 0 bases from J, with 9 bases in between. This CDR3 contains 15 residues. CDR1 and CDR2 (germline): SGHDT, YYEEEE. CDR3 sequence: CASSLGRKHQETQYF. In nucleotides, the CDR3 is TGTGCCAGCAGCTTGGGGCGGAAGCACCAAGAGACCCAGTACTTC.

The sample holds many counts of this clonotype. The CDR3 DNA follows: TGTGCCAGCAGCCGACTAGCGGGGAAAGAGACCCAGTACTTC. This codes for CASSRLAGKETQYF. This chain links TRBV2 with TRBJ2-5, with 11 bases aligning to TRBD2. The germline V gene has CDR1 SNHLY and CDR2 FYNNEI. This CDR3 comprises 14 residues. Trimming cost V 6 bases and J 3 bases; bases outside gene matches: 3.

The genes are TRBV10-3 and TRBJ2-5; 10 bases line up with TRBD2. Germline-derived CDR1 and CDR2 are ENHRY and SYGVKD. The CDR3 consists of 15 residues. V shed 3 bases, J shed 5 bases, and the junction held 6 bases outside the gene matches. Written as DNA, the CDR3 is TGTGCCATCAGTGAACCCGCTAGCGGGGGTGAGACCCAGTACTTC. It yields the protein CAISEPASGGETQYF.